This T cell receptor beta chain was observed in a study of T cell repertoires in cytomegalovirus infection. Overall study context: From public TCR beta signatures came an indication of both CMV infection and matching HLA type. Study-level points and caveats: CMV-specific HLA-C-restricted TCR beta clonotypes dominated the ex vivo response.

V dropped 3 bases and J dropped 1; count of bases not matched to a gene: 14. Germline CDR1 ENHRY, CDR2 SYGVKD. This CDR3 has 18 residues. In TCRdb, the reads were re-called with MiXCR into one record per CDR3 protein. The sample has roughly 730,000 distinct CDR3 sequences, roughly 30% seen once. The sample holds a few counts of this clonotype. Antigen: not known. The chain carries TRBV10-3 and TRBJ2-7; TRBD1 agrees at 8 bases. Sequenced here: cultured PBMCs, sampled from culture after CMV antigen stimulation. This clonotype was sampled from a human donor in good health (CMV status not recorded). Some clones in this sample may be carry-over from other donors' samples. The CDR3 reads CAISDELAYGQGSYEQYF. CDR3 coding DNA: TGTGCCATCAGTGATGAATTAGCGTATGGACAGGGATCCTACGAGCAGTACTTC.